These 26 T cell receptor beta chains originate from one sample sequenced in a study of CD8 T cells in Susac syndrome. With random hexamers, roughly 0.5 to 1 ug RNA was reverse transcribed. TCRdb recomputed calls from the immunoSEQ multiplex PCR reads with MiXCR, one row per CDR3 protein. The profile shows 150,000 to 200,000 distinct CDR3 sequences, 90% to 95% of them singletons. The sequenced material came from CD4+ T cells from PBMCs. These receptors were obtained from a human donor in good health.

The rearrangement uses TRBV2 and TRBJ1-5, with 10 bases aligning to TRBD1. Germline values: CDR1 SNHLY, CDR2 FYNNEI. The trim removed 6 bases at V and 6 bases at J, leaving 8 bases unmatched. The CDR3 consists of 15 residues. CDR3 amino acids: CASRFDRGLGQPQHF. CDR3 nucleotide sequence: TGTGCCAGCAGGTTTGACAGGGGGCTAGGTCAGCCCCAGCATTTT.

The rearrangement uses TRBV20-1 and TRBJ1-2; D might be TRBD1 (5 bases). The V end was cut by 5 bases, the J end by 11 bases, with 12 bases between. Germline CDR1 DFQATT, CDR2 SNEGSKA (reference sequence). This CDR3 has 10 residues. The CDR3 loop reads CSAPGGGYTF. In DNA form, the CDR3 reads TGCAGTGCTCCCGGGGGGGGGTACACCTTC.

The chain links TRBV5-4 to TRBJ1-6, with D uncertain. This CDR3 region has 12 residues. Trimming took off 4 bases at V and 8 bases at J, with 7 bases between the two ends. The germline V gene encodes CDR1 SGHNT and CDR2 YYREEE (reference sequence). In DNA, the CDR3 is TGTGCCAGCAGCGTTCCGGATTCACCCCTCCACTTT. Translating it yields CASSVPDSPLHF.

This clonotype has only one observation. The CDR3 nucleotides are TGTGCCGGTAAACGGGGATTGTCAACCGGGGAGCTGTTTTTT. Protein: CAGKRGLSTGELFF. The gene calls are TRBV6-5 and TRBJ2-2; D might be TRBD2 (5 bases). The CDR3 totals 14 residues. From germline, CDR1 is MNHEY and CDR2 SVGAGI. V was cut by 11 bases and J by 5 bases, with 18 bases left in between.

The chain combines TRBV19 with TRBJ1-1, with TRBD1 matching 7 bases. The CDR3 is 18 amino acids. J gave up 3 bases and V 5 bases, and 18 bases lay outside the gene matches. Germline CDR1 is LNHDA and CDR2 is SQIVND (reference sequence). This CDR3 is CASSRRGQWGVPDTEAFF. The CDR3 DNA reads TGTGCCAGTAGTCGCAGGGGACAGTGGGGTGTCCCGGACACTGAAGCTTTCTTT.

The chain combines TRBV30 with TRBJ2-1, with D perhaps being TRBD1 or TRBD2 (6 bases each). Deletions cut 0 bases from V and 5 bases from J, with 17 bases between. The CDR3 covers 16 residues. Germline V gene data show CDR1 as GTSNPN and CDR2 as SVGIG (reference sequence). CDR3 sequence: CAWSVKRGATHNEQFF. CDR3 bases: TGTGCCTGGAGTGTTAAGAGGGGGGCCACCCACAATGAGCAGTTCTTC.

This chain links TRBV5-6 with TRBJ2-1; D is undetermined. This CDR3 comprises 11 residues. Germline CDR1 is SGHDT and CDR2 is YYEEEE. V lost 7 bases, J lost 5 bases, and 7 bases lay in between. CDR3 protein: CASAADNEQFF. The CDR3 DNA reads as TGTGCCAGCGCGGCGGACAATGAGCAGTTCTTC. The whole variable domain, filled in from reference TRBV5-6 and TRBJ2-1, reads DAGVTQSPTHLIKTRGQQVTLRCSPKSGHDTVSWYQQALGQGPQFIFQYYEEEERQRGNFPDRFSGHQFPNYSSELNVNALLLGDSALYLCASAADNEQFFGPGTRLTVL.

V is TRBV5-1 and J is TRBJ2-3; 7 positions agree with TRBD1. This CDR3 comprises 14 residues. V was pared by 4 bases and J by 3 bases, with 5 bases of the junction left unmatched. The germline V gene has CDR1 SGHRS and CDR2 YFSETQ. The CDR3 sequence is CASSLQDRTDTQYF. In DNA, the CDR3 is TGCGCCAGCAGCCTCCAGGACAGGACAGATACGCAGTATTTT.

This rearrangement joins TRBV7-9 to TRBJ2-7; no clear D gene. Germline CDR1 and CDR2: SEHNR and FQNEAQ (reference sequence). The CDR3 is 14 residues long. Trimming shortened V by 5 bases and J by 1 base, and 12 bases separated the two germline ends. The CDR3 sequence is CASSGTAGSYEQYF. In DNA, the CDR3 is TGTGCCAGCAGCGGAACGGCAGGTTCCTACGAGCAGTACTTC.

The chain uses TRBV29-1 and TRBJ1-1; no clear D gene. Deletions cut 4 bases from V and 1 base from J, with 10 bases between. The germline gives CDR1 SQVTM, CDR2 ANQGSEA. CDR3 length: 13 residues. CDR3 DNA: TGCAGCGTTGCTCGACTACAGAACACTGAAGCTTTCTTT. Residues: CSVARLQNTEAFF.

The sample holds a few counts of this clonotype. The V call is TRBV18, the J call TRBJ1-1; TRBD1 agrees at 9 bases. CDR1 is KGHSH and CDR2 is LQKENI in the germline V gene. Trimming removed 3 bases from V and 1 base from J; junction bases left unmatched: 0. This CDR3 contains 14 residues. The CDR3 DNA reads TGTGCCAGCTCACCGGGACAGGGGAACACTGAAGCTTTCTTT. This codes for CASSPGQGNTEAFF.

The chain recombines TRBV2 with TRBJ1-3; D is uncertain. Germline V CDR1 and CDR2: SNHLY, FYNNEI. With 4 bases removed from V and 4 bases from J, the gap between germline ends came to 8 bases. The CDR3 covers 13 residues. CDR3 bases: TGTGCCAGCAGTGCTCATGAGGGAAACACCATATATTTT. Translation gives CASSAHEGNTIYF.

This clonotype occurred once. This chain links TRBV18 with TRBJ2-7; TRBD2 is a possible D gene (6 bases). This CDR3 is 15 amino acids long. Germline V gene lookup returns CDR1 KGHSH and CDR2 LQKENI. The V end lost 3 bases, the J end lost 3 bases, and 15 bases lay between the germline ends. The CDR3 is CASSPVSGGDYEQYF. The CDR3 nucleotides read TGTGCCAGCTCACCCGTTTCCGGGGGAGACTACGAGCAGTACTTC.

This sequence joins TRBV4-1 and TRBJ1-2; possibly TRBD1 for D (5 bases). The CDR3 runs 19 residues. CDR1 and CDR2 (germline): MGHRA, YSYEKL. V lost 3 bases and J 5 bases, leaving 28 bases between the germline ends. The CDR3 sequence is CASSQGDGSGTGIWYGYTF. The CDR3 DNA sequence: TGCGCCAGCAGCCAGGGGGATGGGTCCGGGACGGGGATTTGGTATGGCTACACCTTC.

J is TRBJ1-6 and V is TRBV7-9, with D possibly matching TRBD1 (5 bases). This CDR3 is built from 16 residues. Deletions cut 5 bases from V and 3 bases from J, with 14 bases between. Germline V lookup: CDR1 SEHNR, CDR2 FQNEAQ (reference sequence). The CDR3: CASSQLRGLYNSPLHF. CDR3 DNA: TGTGCCAGCAGCCAGCTACGGGGCCTCTATAATTCACCCCTCCACTTT.

The chain uses TRBV27 and TRBJ1-1; D gene ambiguous. V lost 4 bases, J lost 5 bases, and 14 bases lay in between. The V gene's germline CDR1 is MNHEY and CDR2 SMNVEV (reference sequence). This CDR3 region has 14 residues. CDR3: CASSSRTVGTEAFF. CDR3 in DNA: TGTGCCAGCAGTTCACGGACGGTGGGGACTGAAGCTTTCTTT.

The chain has TRBV12-3 or TRBV12-4 and TRBJ2-6, with 8 bases that match TRBD1. This CDR3 has 17 residues. V gave up 6 bases and J gave up 0 bases; unmatched junction bases: 7. The CDR3 bases are TGTGCCAGCAGACCGGGACAGGAGAGCTCTGGGGCCAACGTCCTGACTTTC. Residues: CASRPGQESSGANVLTF.

This clonotype came up once. This chain uses TRBV6-6 with TRBJ2-7; TRBD1 is a possible D gene (6 bases). Germline V gene data show CDR1 as MNHNY and CDR2 as SVGAGI (reference sequence). The CDR3 runs to 16 residues. Trimming left V 1 base short and J 3 bases short, with 16 bases between. In DNA, the CDR3 is TGTGCCAGCAGTTACTTGGGGGACATAGGGGTCTACGAGCAGTACTTC. Amino acid sequence: CASSYLGDIGVYEQYF.

This rearrangement joins TRBV29-1 to TRBJ2-2, with D perhaps assigned TRBD1 or TRBD2 (5 bases each). Trimming shortened V by 6 bases and J by 5 bases, and 13 bases separated the two germline ends. Germline CDR1 reads SQVTM; CDR2 reads ANQGSEA. CDR3 size: 13 residues. The CDR3 protein is CSVRGGATGELFF. As DNA, the CDR3 is TGCAGCGTGAGGGGTGGGGCAACCGGGGAGCTGTTTTTT.

The chain couples TRBV13 to TRBJ2-5, with TRBD2 matching over 10 bases. The junction had 7 bases not matched to a gene; V was cut back by 4 bases and J by 2 bases. The CDR3 has 16 residues. Looked up from germline, CDR1 is PRHDT and CDR2 is FYEKMQ (reference sequence). The CDR3 sequence is CASSSGAGGKQETQYF. The CDR3 region has the DNA TGTGCCAGCAGCTCCGGAGCGGGGGGGAAACAAGAGACCCAGTACTTC.

The chain carries TRBV5-1 and TRBJ2-5, with a possible D match to TRBD1 (5 bases). CDR1 is SGHRS, CDR2 YFSETQ, per germline. The CDR3 runs to 12 residues. The V and J ends lost 3 bases and 5 bases respectively, with 8 bases between them. The CDR3 sequence is CASSSPGETQYF. The CDR3 nucleotides read TGCGCCAGCAGCTCCCCAGGGGAGACCCAGTACTTC.

V and J are TRBV6-1 and TRBJ1-2; possible D gene TRBD1, 6 bases. V shed 1 base and J shed 4 bases, with 10 bases lying between them. The CDR3 runs 14 residues. Germline V gene lookup returns CDR1 MNHNS and CDR2 SASEGT. CDR3 residues: CASSEGRRGYGYTF. The DNA of the CDR3 is TGTGCCAGCAGTGAAGGTCGCAGGGGCTATGGCTACACCTTC.

This clonotype was counted a single time. The DNA for the CDR3 is TGCGCCAGCAGCTCCGGTAGCGGGGGGGCTAAGGATACGCAGTATTTT. Amino acid sequence: CASSSGSGGAKDTQYF. The J gene is TRBJ2-3, the V gene TRBV5-1; TRBD2 aligns across 11 bases. The CDR3 is 16 amino acids. The ends lost 3 bases at V and 6 bases at J; junction bases unmatched: 9. CDR1 and CDR2 (germline): SGHRS, YFSETQ. The variable domain in full, with the rest retrieved from reference TRBV5-1 and TRBJ2-3, is KAGVTQTPRYLIKTRGQQVTLSCSPISGHRSVSWYQQTPGQGLQFLFEYFSETQRNKGNFPGRFSGRQFSNSRSEMNVSTLELGDSALYLCASSSGSGGAKDTQYFGPGTRLTVL.

The CDR3 is CASRGPLRGTGELFF. CDR3 DNA: TGTGCCAGCAGGGGGCCCTTGCGAGGGACCGGGGAGCTGTTTTTT. The V and J genes are TRBV2 and TRBJ2-2; tentatively, D is TRBD1 or TRBD2 (5 bases each). Germline-derived CDR1 and CDR2 are SNHLY and FYNNEI. V lost 6 bases and J lost 5, with 16 bases in between. The CDR3 has 15 residues.

The rearrangement links TRBV5-1 to TRBJ1-1, with TRBD1 as a possible D gene (5 bases). V lost 1 base, J lost 1 base, and 11 bases lay in between. The CDR3 runs to 15 residues. The germline V gene encodes CDR1 SGHRS and CDR2 YFSETQ. For the CDR3, the DNA is TGCGCCAGCAGCTTGATTCCAGGGCCGAACACTGAAGCTTTCTTT. Encoded protein: CASSLIPGPNTEAFF.

The chain employs TRBV5-6 and TRBJ1-1, with TRBD1 matching 8 bases. V lost 3 bases and J lost 6; bases outside the gene matches: 7. The CDR3 spans 14 residues. Germline V gene sequence: CDR1 SGHDT, CDR2 YYEEEE. The DNA for the CDR3 is TGTGCCAGCAGCTCGGACAGGGAACTATCTGAAGCTTTCTTT. It yields the protein CASSSDRELSEAFF.